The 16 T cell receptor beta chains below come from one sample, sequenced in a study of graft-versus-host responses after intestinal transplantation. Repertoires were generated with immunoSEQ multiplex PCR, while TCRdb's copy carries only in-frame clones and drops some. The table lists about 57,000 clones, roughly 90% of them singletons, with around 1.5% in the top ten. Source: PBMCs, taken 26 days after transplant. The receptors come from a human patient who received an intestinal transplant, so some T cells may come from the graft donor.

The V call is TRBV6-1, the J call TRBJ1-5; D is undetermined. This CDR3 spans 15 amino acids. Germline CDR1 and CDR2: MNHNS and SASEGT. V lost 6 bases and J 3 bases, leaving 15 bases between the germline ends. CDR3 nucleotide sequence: TGTGCCAGCAGGGAGACTCCCCGAGACAATCAGCCCCAGCATTTT. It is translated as CASRETPRDNQPQHF.

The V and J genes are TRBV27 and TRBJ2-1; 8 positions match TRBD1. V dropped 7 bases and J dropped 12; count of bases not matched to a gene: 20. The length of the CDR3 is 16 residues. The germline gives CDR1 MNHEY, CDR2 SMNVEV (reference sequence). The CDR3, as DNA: TGTGCCAGCAATCAATATTTTGGGGCAGGGGGCGGAGGGCAGTTCTTC. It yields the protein CASNQYFGAGGGGQFF.

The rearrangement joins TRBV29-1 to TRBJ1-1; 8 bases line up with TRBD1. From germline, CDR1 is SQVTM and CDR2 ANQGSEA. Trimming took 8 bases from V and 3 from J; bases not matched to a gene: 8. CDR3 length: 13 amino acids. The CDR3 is CSSWTGRDTEAFF. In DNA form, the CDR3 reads TGCAGCTCGTGGACAGGGAGGGACACTGAAGCTTTCTTT.

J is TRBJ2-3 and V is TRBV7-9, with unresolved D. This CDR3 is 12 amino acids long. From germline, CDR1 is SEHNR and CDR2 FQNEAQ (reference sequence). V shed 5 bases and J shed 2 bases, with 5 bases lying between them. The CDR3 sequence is CASSAITDTQYF. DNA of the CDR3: TGTGCCAGCAGCGCTATCACAGATACGCAGTATTTT.

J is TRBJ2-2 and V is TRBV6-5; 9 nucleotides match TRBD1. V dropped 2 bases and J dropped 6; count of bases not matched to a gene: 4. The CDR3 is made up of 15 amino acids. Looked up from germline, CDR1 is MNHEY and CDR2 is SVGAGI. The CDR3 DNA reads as TGTGCCAGCAGTTACCGGGACAGGGATCCCGGGGAGCTGTTTTTT. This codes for CASSYRDRDPGELFF.

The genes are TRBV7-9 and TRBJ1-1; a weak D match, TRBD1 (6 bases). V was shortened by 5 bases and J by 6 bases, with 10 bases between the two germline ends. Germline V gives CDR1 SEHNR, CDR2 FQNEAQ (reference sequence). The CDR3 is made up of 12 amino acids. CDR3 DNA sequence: TGTGCCAGCAGCCTAGGACAGTCTGAAGCTTTCTTT. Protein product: CASSLGQSEAFF.

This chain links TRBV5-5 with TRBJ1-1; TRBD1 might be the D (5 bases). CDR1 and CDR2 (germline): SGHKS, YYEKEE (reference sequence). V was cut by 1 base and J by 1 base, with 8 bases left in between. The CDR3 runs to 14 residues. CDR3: CASSLWGTNTEAFF. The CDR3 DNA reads TGTGCCAGCAGCTTGTGGGGCACGAACACTGAAGCTTTCTTT.

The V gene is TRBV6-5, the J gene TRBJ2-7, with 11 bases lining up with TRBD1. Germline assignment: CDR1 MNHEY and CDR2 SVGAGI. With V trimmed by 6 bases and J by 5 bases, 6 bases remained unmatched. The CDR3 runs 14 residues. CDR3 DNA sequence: TGTGCCAGCAGACGAGGACAGGGGGCCCACGAGCAGTACTTC. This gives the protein CASRRGQGAHEQYF.

This CDR3 is CASSTGTSGARDTQYF. CDR3 nucleotide sequence: TGTGCCAGCAGCACCGGGACTAGCGGGGCCAGGGATACGCAGTATTTT. The chain joins TRBV7-9 to TRBJ2-3; 13 positions agree with TRBD2. CDR1 and CDR2 (germline): SEHNR, FQNEAQ (reference sequence). J was trimmed by 6 bases and V by 5 bases; bases with no gene match: 8. There are 16 residues in the CDR3.

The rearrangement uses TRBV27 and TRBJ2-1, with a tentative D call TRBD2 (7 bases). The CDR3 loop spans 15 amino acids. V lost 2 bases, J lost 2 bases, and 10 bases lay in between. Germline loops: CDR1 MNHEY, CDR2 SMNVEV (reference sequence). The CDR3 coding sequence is TGTGCCAGCAGTTTAGTGGGGGGGCCCTACAATGAGCAGTTCTTC. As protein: CASSLVGGPYNEQFF.

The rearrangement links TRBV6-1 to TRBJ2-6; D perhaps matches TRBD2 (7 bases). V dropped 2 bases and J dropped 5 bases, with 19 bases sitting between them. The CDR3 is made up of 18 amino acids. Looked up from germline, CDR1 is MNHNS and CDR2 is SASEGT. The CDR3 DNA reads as TGTGCCAGCAGTGAACTATTAGAGGGGGGGATCTGGGCCAACGTCCTGACTTTC. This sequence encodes CASSELLEGGIWANVLTF.

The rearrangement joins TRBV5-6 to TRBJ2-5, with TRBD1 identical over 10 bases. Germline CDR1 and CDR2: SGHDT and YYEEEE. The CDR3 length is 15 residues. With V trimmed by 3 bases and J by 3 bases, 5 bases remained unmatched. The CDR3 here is CASSYGQGVEETQYF. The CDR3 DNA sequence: TGTGCCAGCAGCTACGGACAGGGGGTTGAAGAGACCCAGTACTTC.

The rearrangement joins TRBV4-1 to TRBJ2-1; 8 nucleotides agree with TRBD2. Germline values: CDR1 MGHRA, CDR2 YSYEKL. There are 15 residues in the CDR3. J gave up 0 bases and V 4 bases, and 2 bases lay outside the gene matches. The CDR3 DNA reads TGCGCCAGCAGCCCTAGCGGGCGCTCCTACAATGAGCAGTTCTTC. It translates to CASSPSGRSYNEQFF.

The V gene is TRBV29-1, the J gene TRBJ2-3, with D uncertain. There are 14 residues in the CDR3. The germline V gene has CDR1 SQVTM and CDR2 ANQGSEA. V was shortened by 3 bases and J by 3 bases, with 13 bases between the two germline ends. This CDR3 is CSVDVVARTDTQYF. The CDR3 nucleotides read TGCAGCGTTGATGTGGTAGCTAGGACAGATACGCAGTATTTT.

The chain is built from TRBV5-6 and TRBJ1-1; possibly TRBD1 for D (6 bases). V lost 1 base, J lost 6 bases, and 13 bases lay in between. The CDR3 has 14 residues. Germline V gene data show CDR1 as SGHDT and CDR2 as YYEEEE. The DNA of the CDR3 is TGTGCCAGCAGCTTGAACAGGGAGATATCTGAAGCTTTCTTT. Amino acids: CASSLNREISEAFF.

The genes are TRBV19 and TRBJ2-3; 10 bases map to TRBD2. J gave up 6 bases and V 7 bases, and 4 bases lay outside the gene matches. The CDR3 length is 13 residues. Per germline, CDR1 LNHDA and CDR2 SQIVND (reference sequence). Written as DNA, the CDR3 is TGTGCCAGTACAGCGGGAGGGCTGGATACGCAGTATTTT. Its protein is CASTAGGLDTQYF.